The clone carrying this T cell receptor beta chain is termed medium-sized (0.01 to 0.1%). The antigen is not known. 5'RACE employing 10-nucleotide random UMIs yielded the cDNA. Every sequencing run generated over 170 million TCR-beta sequences from 15-18 subjects. TCRdb reprocessed the 5' RACE reads via MiXCR and lists one record per CDR3 protein. The sample lists approximately 48,000 distinct CDR3 sequences; about a tenth were seen once. The data belong to a study of neurological immune-mediated disorders. Study-level results: No expanded-clone CDR3 amino acid sequence recurred across subjects, suggesting private TCR-beta repertoires. The level of TCR clonal expansion was highest in patients with HTLV-1-associated myelopathy and lowest in multiple sclerosis, where it fell below the level seen in healthy controls.

V shed 2 bases and J shed 2 bases, with 12 bases lying between them. The CDR3 has 15 residues. Germline lookup yields CDR1 SGHRS and CDR2 YFSETQ. The chain carries TRBV5-1 and TRBJ2-3; possibly TRBD1 or TRBD2 for D (6 bases each). The specimen was PBMCs. The clonotype was recovered from a man between 70 and 80 years old with HTLV-1-associated myelopathy (HAM/TSP). CDR3 DNA: TGCGCCAGCAGCTTAACAGGGACTTACACAGATACGCAGTATTTT. Its translation is CASSLTGTYTDTQYF.